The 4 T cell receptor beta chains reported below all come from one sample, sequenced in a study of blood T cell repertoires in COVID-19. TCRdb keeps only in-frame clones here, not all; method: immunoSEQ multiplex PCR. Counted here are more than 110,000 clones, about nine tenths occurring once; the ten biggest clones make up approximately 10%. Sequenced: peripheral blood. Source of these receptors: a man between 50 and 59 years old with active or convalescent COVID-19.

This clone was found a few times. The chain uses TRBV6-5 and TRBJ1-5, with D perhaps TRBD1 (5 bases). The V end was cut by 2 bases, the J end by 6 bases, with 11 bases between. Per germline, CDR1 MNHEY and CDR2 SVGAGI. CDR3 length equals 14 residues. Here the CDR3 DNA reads TGTGCCAGCAGTTACGGTAGGGGTACTCAGCCCCAGCATTTT. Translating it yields CASSYGRGTQPQHF.

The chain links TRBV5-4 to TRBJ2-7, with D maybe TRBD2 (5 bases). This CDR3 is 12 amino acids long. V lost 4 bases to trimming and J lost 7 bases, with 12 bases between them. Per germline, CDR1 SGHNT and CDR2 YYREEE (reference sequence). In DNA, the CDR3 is TGTGCCAGCAGCCCGGAGGTGGGGGAGCAGTACTTC. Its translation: CASSPEVGEQYF.

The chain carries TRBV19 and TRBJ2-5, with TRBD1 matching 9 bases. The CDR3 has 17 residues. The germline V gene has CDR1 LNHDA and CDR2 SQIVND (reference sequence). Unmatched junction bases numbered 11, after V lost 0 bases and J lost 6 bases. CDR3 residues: CASSIDYYGTGLQTQYF. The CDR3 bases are TGTGCCAGTAGTATAGATTATTATGGGACAGGGCTTCAGACCCAGTACTTC.

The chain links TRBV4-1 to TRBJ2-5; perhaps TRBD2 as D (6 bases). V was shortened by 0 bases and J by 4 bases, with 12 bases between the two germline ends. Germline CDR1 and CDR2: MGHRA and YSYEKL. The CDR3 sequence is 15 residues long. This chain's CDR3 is CASSQDSGDSETQYF. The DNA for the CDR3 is TGCGCCAGCAGCCAAGATAGTGGGGACTCAGAGACCCAGTACTTC.